These 26 T cell receptor beta chains came from one sample sequenced in a study of CD8 T cells in Susac syndrome. cDNA came from around 0.5 to 1 ug RNA primed by random hexamers. Via MiXCR, TCRdb re-called the immunoSEQ multiplex PCR reads, giving one row per CDR3 protein. The table includes around 140,000 distinct CDR3 sequences, just under 95% detected once. Sequencing was done on a sample of CD4+ T cells from PBMCs. The receptors come from a human donor with Susac syndrome.

The chain has TRBV11-3 and TRBJ2-1, with TRBD2 as a possible D gene (6 bases). Trimming cost V 10 bases and J 5 bases, with 24 bases left between them. This CDR3 has 16 residues. In germline, CDR1 is SGHNT, CDR2 YENEEA. CDR3 region: CAKLVWPREHHNEQFF. The DNA of the CDR3 is TGTGCCAAATTAGTCTGGCCCCGGGAGCACCACAATGAGCAGTTCTTC.

The rearrangement links TRBV5-1 to TRBJ2-6, with 8 bases matching TRBD1. Looked up from germline, CDR1 is SGHRS and CDR2 is YFSETQ. The V gene end was trimmed by 7 bases and the J gene end by 0 bases; junction bases not matched to a gene: 9. The CDR3 is 17 residues long. CDR3 residues: CASQAGGYISGANVLTF. The CDR3 bases are TGCGCCAGCCAAGCAGGGGGCTATATCTCTGGGGCCAACGTCCTGACTTTC.

The chain links TRBV9 to TRBJ2-2; 11 nucleotides line up with TRBD2. The V gene's germline CDR1 is SGDLS and CDR2 YYNGEE. There are 16 residues in the CDR3. V shed 2 bases and J 1 base; nucleotides not matched to a gene: 1. The CDR3 sequence is CASSVGTSGNTGELFF. The CDR3 DNA follows: TGTGCCAGCAGCGTCGGGACTAGCGGGAACACCGGGGAGCTGTTTTTT. The entire variable domain, with the rest obtained from reference TRBV9 and TRBJ2-2, is as follows: DSGVTQTPKHLITATGQRVTLRCSPRSGDLSVYWYQQSLDQGLQFLIQYYNGEERAKGNILERFSAQQFPDLHSELNLSSLELGDSALYFCASSVGTSGNTGELFFGEGSRLTVL.

This rearrangement joins TRBV2 to TRBJ1-6, with 7 nucleotides matching TRBD1. This CDR3 is built from 14 residues. The ends lost 6 bases at V and 9 bases at J; junction bases unmatched: 8. CDR1 is SNHLY, CDR2 FYNNEI, per germline. CDR3 in amino acids: CASRGARGGSPLHF. As DNA, the CDR3 is TGTGCCAGCAGGGGGGCCAGGGGGGGTTCACCCCTCCACTTT.

The chain employs TRBV28 and TRBJ1-2, with D possibly being TRBD1 (6 bases). Deletions cut 2 bases from V and 1 base from J, with 17 bases between. The CDR3 totals 17 residues. Germline values: CDR1 MDHEN, CDR2 SYDVKM. This CDR3 reads CASSLRSFRGRNYGYTF. The DNA of the CDR3 is TGTGCCAGCAGTTTACGGTCCTTCCGGGGGCGTAACTATGGCTACACCTTC.

This clonotype was seen once. The V and J genes are TRBV5-6 and TRBJ1-1, with 9 bases lining up with TRBD1. Germline V lookup: CDR1 SGHDT, CDR2 YYEEEE. With V trimmed by 4 bases and J by 1 base, 8 bases remained unmatched. The CDR3 has 16 amino acids. The CDR3 reads CASSPIPGQGNTEAFF. The CDR3 DNA reads as TGTGCCAGCAGCCCTATTCCGGGACAGGGGAACACTGAAGCTTTCTTT.

This clonotype occurred once. This chain links TRBV5-4 with TRBJ1-5; D gene ambiguous. The ends were cut back, 1 base at V and 4 bases at J, with 6 bases in the middle. This CDR3 has 13 amino acids. Germline lookup yields CDR1 SGHNT and CDR2 YYREEE (reference sequence). CDR3 nucleotides: TGTGCCAGCAGCTTGTTCGGGAATCAGCCCCAGCATTTT. Translating gives CASSLFGNQPQHF. Full variable domain (outside the CDR3, taken from reference TRBV5-4 and TRBJ1-5): ETGVTQSPTHLIKTRGQQVTLRCSSQSGHNTVSWYQQALGQGPQFIFQYYREEENGRGNFPPRFSGLQFPNYSSELNVNALELDDSALYLCASSLFGNQPQHFGDGTRLSIL.

The J gene is TRBJ2-1, the V gene TRBV28; D remains ambiguous. The CDR3 has 11 amino acids. The germline V and J ends were trimmed by 5 bases and 5 bases, with 4 bases remaining between them. CDR1 is MDHEN, CDR2 SYDVKM, per germline. CDR3 in DNA: TGTGCCAGCAGTATAAACAATGAGCAGTTCTTC. Residues: CASSINNEQFF.

CDR3 amino acids: CSARSDSNQPQHF. The CDR3 region has the DNA TGCAGTGCTAGATCGGATAGCAATCAGCCCCAGCATTTT. J is TRBJ1-5 and V is TRBV20-1; D is undetermined. Germline CDR1 is DFQATT and CDR2 is SNEGSKA (reference sequence). With 2 bases removed from V and 0 bases from J, the gap between germline ends came to 5 bases. The CDR3 is 13 amino acids.

The V call is TRBV25-1, the J call TRBJ2-1; 9 bases are shared with TRBD1. Germline CDR1 MGHDK, CDR2 SYGVNS. This CDR3 has 15 amino acids. The V segment lost 4 bases and the J segment 3 bases; nucleotides outside the gene matches: 4. The CDR3 DNA is TGTGCCAGCAGTGGGGGGGACAGGGACTACAATGAGCAGTTCTTC. Translated, it gives CASSGGDRDYNEQFF.

The chain joins TRBV7-2 to TRBJ1-2; 10 bases map to TRBD1. The CDR3 runs 16 residues. V lost 5 bases, J lost 7 bases, and 13 bases stayed unmatched. Germline V gives CDR1 SGHTA, CDR2 FQGNSA. The DNA for the CDR3 is TGTGCCAGCAGCCTCGGTTGGGACAGGGGATTGGGTGGCTACACCTTC. Translating it yields CASSLGWDRGLGGYTF.

The rearrangement uses TRBV20-1 and TRBJ1-4; 11 bases agree with TRBD1. Germline-derived CDR1 and CDR2 are DFQATT and SNEGSKA (reference sequence). V lost 6 bases, J lost 3 bases, and 0 bases stayed unmatched. The CDR3 totals 13 residues. CDR3 protein: CSAGQGANEKLFF. CDR3 DNA: TGCAGTGCGGGACAGGGGGCTAATGAAAAACTGTTTTTT.

This rearrangement joins TRBV18 to TRBJ2-1; TRBD2 aligns across 7 bases. With 2 bases clipped from V and 2 bases from J, the junction kept 9 bases outside the gene matches. The CDR3 length is 17 residues. Germline-derived CDR1 and CDR2 are KGHSH and LQKENI. CDR3 in DNA: TGTGCCAGCTCACCAGGGATAGGCGGGAGCCCCTACAATGAGCAGTTCTTC. This gives the protein CASSPGIGGSPYNEQFF.

The chain's CDR3 is CASSGTVLREQYF. The CDR3 DNA is TGTGCCAGCAGCGGGACAGTCCTGCGCGAGCAGTACTTC. This chain links TRBV25-1 with TRBJ2-7, with 7 bases fitting TRBD1. The V segment lost 6 bases and the J segment 6 bases; nucleotides outside the gene matches: 8. Germline V CDR1 and CDR2: MGHDK, SYGVNS. The CDR3 loop spans 13 amino acids.

The J gene is TRBJ2-7, the V gene TRBV4-2; TRBD2 matches 8 bases. CDR1 is LGHNA and CDR2 is YNFKEQ in the germline V gene. The V gene end was trimmed by 0 bases and the J gene end by 5 bases; junction bases not matched to a gene: 6. CDR3 size: 15 residues. CDR3 nucleotides: TGTGCCAGCAGCCAAGAAATGTCGGGAGGGGACGAGCAGTACTTC. Amino acids: CASSQEMSGGDEQYF.

J is TRBJ1-2 and V is TRBV6-1; no clear D. CDR3 length: 14 residues. Germline V gives CDR1 MNHNS, CDR2 SASEGT. The V and J ends lost 6 bases and 3 bases respectively, with 14 bases between them. CDR3 DNA: TGTGCCAGCAGCCTCACTCCTAGGGACTATGGCTACACCTTC. Translation: CASSLTPRDYGYTF.

This chain joins TRBV6-5 and TRBJ2-7; D is perhaps TRBD2 (6 bases). The CDR3 extends over 14 amino acids. V shed 6 bases and J shed 5 bases, with 17 bases lying between them. Germline CDR1 MNHEY, CDR2 SVGAGI. The CDR3 DNA reads as TGTGCCAGCAGACCCCCGGGAGCCGTGGACGAGCAGTACTTC. Encoded protein: CASRPPGAVDEQYF.

The genes are TRBV5-6 and TRBJ1-2; a possible D gene is TRBD1 (6 bases). Trimming pared 5 bases from V and 8 bases from J, leaving 19 bases between. This CDR3 region has 14 residues. Germline V gene lookup returns CDR1 SGHDT and CDR2 YYEEEE. The CDR3 DNA sequence: TGTGCCAGCAGGAGGTTGGACAGCGCAGGAGGCTACACCTTC. Its protein is CASRRLDSAGGYTF.

The rearrangement joins TRBV28 to TRBJ1-6; TRBD1 matches at 10 bases. The germline gives CDR1 MDHEN, CDR2 SYDVKM. The J segment lost 9 bases and the V segment lost 3 bases, leaving 5 bases of the junction unmatched. This CDR3 spans 15 amino acids. DNA for the CDR3: TGTGCCAGCAGTTTTCGGGACAGGGGCGCTTCACCCCTCCACTTT. Its protein product is CASSFRDRGASPLHF.

The CDR3 bases are TGTGCCAGCAGACACCCACAGGGGTCGTGGGAGACCCAGTACTTC. This gives the protein CASRHPQGSWETQYF. The V call is TRBV6-5, the J call TRBJ2-5; 7 bases match TRBD1. J lost 5 bases, V lost 6 bases, and 12 bases had no gene match. The CDR3 is made up of 15 amino acids. Germline CDR1 MNHEY, CDR2 SVGAGI.

This clonotype appeared a single time. The V gene is TRBV20-1, the J gene TRBJ2-3, with 7 bases identical to TRBD2. CDR3 length: 14 amino acids. Germline V gene data show CDR1 as DFQATT and CDR2 as SNEGSKA (reference sequence). The V and J ends lost 6 bases and 2 bases, in that order; junction bases with no gene match: 8. The CDR3 loop is CSAIAGPSTDTQYF. The CDR3 DNA reads TGCAGTGCAATAGCGGGTCCTTCCACAGATACGCAGTATTTT.

The chain combines TRBV20-1 with TRBJ2-2; perhaps TRBD1 as D (6 bases). Per germline, CDR1 DFQATT and CDR2 SNEGSKA (reference sequence). V was cut by 3 bases and J by 4 bases, with 18 bases left in between. The length of the CDR3 is 16 residues. CDR3 bases: TGCAGTGCTAGGAACCAGGGGAGTAGATCCACCGGGGAGCTGTTTTTT. The encoded protein is CSARNQGSRSTGELFF.

The chain recombines TRBV2 with TRBJ2-2, with D possibly being TRBD1 (6 bases). Germline V lookup: CDR1 SNHLY, CDR2 FYNNEI. There are 14 residues in the CDR3. Trimming stripped 7 bases from V and 1 base from J, with 10 bases between. This chain's CDR3 is CASMATGNTGELFF. CDR3 DNA sequence: TGTGCCAGCATGGCGACAGGGAACACCGGGGAGCTGTTTTTT.

This chain links TRBV4-1 with TRBJ2-2, with 10 bases aligning to TRBD2. V shed 7 bases, J shed 7 bases, and the junction held 21 bases outside the gene matches. CDR3 length: 19 amino acids. The germline CDR1 and CDR2 sequences are MGHRA and YSYEKL. CDR3: CASTRDPGGLAVFGGELFF. In DNA, the CDR3 is TGCGCCAGCACTCGTGACCCGGGTGGACTAGCGGTTTTCGGCGGGGAGCTGTTTTTT.

The rearrangement uses TRBV14 and TRBJ1-6; D is uncertain. V dropped 1 base and J dropped 4 bases, with 8 bases sitting between them. Germline assignment: CDR1 SGHDN and CDR2 FVKESK. This CDR3 spans 15 amino acids. The CDR3 sequence is CASSQVSGYNSPLHF. In DNA form, the CDR3 reads TGTGCCAGCAGCCAAGTGTCAGGTTATAATTCACCCCTCCACTTT.

This clonotype was counted between two and nine times. V usage is TRBV18 and J usage is TRBJ1-1; TRBD1 agrees at 8 bases. The V gene's germline CDR1 is KGHSH and CDR2 LQKENI. The length of the CDR3 is 14 residues. The V and J ends lost 4 bases and 4 bases, in that order; junction bases with no gene match: 5. CDR3 DNA sequence: TGTGCCAGCTCACTCTCTCAGGGGGCCACTGAAGCTTTCTTT. Its translation: CASSLSQGATEAFF. Based on the CDR3 plus reference TRBV18 and TRBJ1-1, the full variable domain is NAGVMQNPRHLVRRRGQEARLRCSPMKGHSHVYWYRQLPEEGLKFMVYLQKENIIDESGMPKERFSAEFPKEGPSILRIQQVVRGDSAAYFCASSLSQGATEAFFGQGTRLTVV.